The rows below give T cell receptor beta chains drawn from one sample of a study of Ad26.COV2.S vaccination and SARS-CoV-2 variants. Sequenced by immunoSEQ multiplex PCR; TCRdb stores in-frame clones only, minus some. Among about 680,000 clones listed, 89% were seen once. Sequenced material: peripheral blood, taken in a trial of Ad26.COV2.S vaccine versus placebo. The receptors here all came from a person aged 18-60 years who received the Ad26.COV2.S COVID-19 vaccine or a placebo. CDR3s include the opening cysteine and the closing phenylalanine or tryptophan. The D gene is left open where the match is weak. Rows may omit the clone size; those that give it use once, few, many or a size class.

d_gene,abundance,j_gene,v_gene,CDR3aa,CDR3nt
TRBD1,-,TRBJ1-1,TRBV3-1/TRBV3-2,CASSLPGGGNTEAFF,TGTGCCAGCAGCCTACCAGGGGGCGGGAACACTGAAGCTTTCTTT
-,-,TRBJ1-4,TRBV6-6,CASSYFEKNEKLFF,TGTGCCAGCAGTTACTTCGAAAAGAATGAAAAACTGTTTTTT
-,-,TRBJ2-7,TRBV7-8,CASSFGFYEQYF,TGTGCCAGCAGCTTTGGTTTCTACGAGCAGTACTTC
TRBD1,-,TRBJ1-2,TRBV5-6,CASSLDRGVDLYGYTF,TGTGCCAGCAGCTTGGACAGGGGAGTTGATCTTTATGGCTACACCTTC
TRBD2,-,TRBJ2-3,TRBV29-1,CSVGASGATDTQYF,TGCAGCGTTGGGGCTAGCGGCGCCACAGATACGCAGTATTTT
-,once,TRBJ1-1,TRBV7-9,CASSKWGAEAFF,TGTGCCAGCAGCAAGTGGGGGGCTGAAGCTTTCTTT
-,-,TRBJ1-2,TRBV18,CASSASDTAGYGYTF,TGTGCCAGCTCAGCCAGCGACACCGCGGGCTATGGCTACACCTTC
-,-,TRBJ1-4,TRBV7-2,CASSLGGPQYEKLFF,TGTGCCAGCAGCTTAGGCGGGCCACAATATGAAAAACTGTTTTTT
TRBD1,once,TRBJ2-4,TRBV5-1,CASSPDRVGIQYF,TGCGCCAGCAGCCCTGACAGGGTTGGCATTCAGTACTTC
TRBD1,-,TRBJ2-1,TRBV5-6,CASSPETGGFPEQFF,TGTGCCAGCAGCCCTGAGACAGGGGGCTTCCCTGAGCAGTTCTTC
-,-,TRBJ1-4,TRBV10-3,CARPGPFPEEKLFF,TGTGCCAGGCCCGGCCCCTTCCCCGAAGAAAAACTGTTTTTT
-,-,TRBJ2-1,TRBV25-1,CASSEFGDYNEQFF,TGTGCCAGCAGTGAATTTGGGGATTACAATGAGCAGTTCTTC
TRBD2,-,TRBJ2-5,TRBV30,CAWNLGEGETQYF,TGTGCCTGGAATCTAGGGGAGGGAGAGACCCAGTACTTC
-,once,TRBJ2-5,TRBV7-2,CASKAPQETQYF,TGTGCCAGCAAGGCCCCCCAAGAGACCCAGTACTTC
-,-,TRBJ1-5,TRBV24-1,CATSSPGRNQPQHF,TGTGCCACCAGTTCCCCTGGACGCAATCAGCCCCAGCATTTT
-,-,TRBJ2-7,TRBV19,CASSISGERVYEQYF,TGTGCCAGTAGTATAAGTGGAGAGAGGGTCTACGAGCAGTACTTC
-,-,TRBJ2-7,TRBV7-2,CASSLGPTGYEQYF,TGTGCCAGCAGCTTGGGGCCAACGGGTTACGAGCAGTACTTC
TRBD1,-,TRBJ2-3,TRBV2,CASKRTGGTDTQYF,TGTGCCAGCAAGAGGACAGGGGGCACAGATACGCAGTATTTT
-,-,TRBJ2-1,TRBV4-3,CASSQSPGSGEQFF,TGCGCCAGCAGCCAAAGCCCAGGGTCGGGAGAGCAGTTCTTC
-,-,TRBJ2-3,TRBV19,CASSKGRGASTDTQYF,TGTGCCAGTAGTAAAGGTAGGGGGGCTAGCACAGATACGCAGTATTTT
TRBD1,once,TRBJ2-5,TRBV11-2,CASSVAGQGKQETQYF,TGTGCCAGCAGCGTCGCGGGACAGGGAAAACAAGAGACCCAGTACTTC
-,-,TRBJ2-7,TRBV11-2,CASSLDSSYEQYF,TGTGCCAGCAGCTTAGACAGCTCCTACGAGCAGTACTTC
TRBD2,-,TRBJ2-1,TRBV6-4,CASSSLPTSGSYNEQFF,TGTGCCAGCAGCTCCCTTCCGACTAGCGGGAGTTACAATGAGCAGTTCTTC
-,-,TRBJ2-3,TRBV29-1,CSVGQGLTDTQYF,TGCAGCGTTGGGCAGGGCCTCACAGATACGCAGTATTTT
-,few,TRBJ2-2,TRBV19,CASSAQGLDTGELFF,TGTGCCAGTAGTGCCCAGGGGTTGGACACCGGGGAGCTGTTTTTT
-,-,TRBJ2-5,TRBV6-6,CATGLQQETQYF,TGTGCCACCGGGCTGCAGCAAGAGACCCAGTACTTC
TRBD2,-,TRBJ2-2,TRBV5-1,CASSLPSGSTGELFF,TGCGCCAGCAGCTTACCCAGCGGGAGCACCGGGGAGCTGTTTTTT
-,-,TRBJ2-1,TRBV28,CASSSRGSSYNEQFF,TGTGCCAGCAGTTCACGAGGGAGCTCCTACAATGAGCAGTTCTTC
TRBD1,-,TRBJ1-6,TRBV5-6,CASSGWTGVNSPLHF,TGTGCCAGCAGCGGGTGGACAGGAGTTAATTCACCCCTCCACTTT
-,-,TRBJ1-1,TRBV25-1,CASSASAISREGAFF,TGTGCCAGCAGTGCTTCCGCTATTTCGAGGGAAGGGGCTTTCTTT
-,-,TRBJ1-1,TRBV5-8,CASSQRIEAFF,TGTGCCAGCAGCCAGAGAATTGAAGCTTTCTTT
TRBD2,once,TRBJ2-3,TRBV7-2,CASSTLPSGGGADTQYF,TGTGCCAGCAGCACCCTTCCTAGCGGGGGCGGGGCAGATACGCAGTATTTT
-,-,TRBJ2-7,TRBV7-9,CASSESRDGQYF,TGTGCCAGCAGCGAATCCCGGGACGGGCAGTACTTC
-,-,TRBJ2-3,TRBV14,CASSHPSRGRSPPDTQYF,TGTGCCAGCAGCCATCCCTCCAGGGGAAGGTCACCCCCAGATACGCAGTATTTT
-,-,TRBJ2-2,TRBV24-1,CATRDRFGELFF,TGTGCCACCAGAGACAGGTTCGGGGAGCTGTTTTTT
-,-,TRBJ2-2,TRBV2,CASSEFRVATGELFF,TGTGCCAGCAGTGAGTTCAGGGTGGCCACCGGGGAGCTGTTTTTT
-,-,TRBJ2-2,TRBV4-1,CASSQDRERTNTGELFF,TGCGCCAGCAGCCAAGATCGGGAGCGGACGAACACCGGGGAGCTGTTTTTT
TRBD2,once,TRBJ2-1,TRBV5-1,CASSLGPRTSGSSEQFF,TGCGCCAGCAGCTTGGGTCCCCGGACTAGCGGGAGCAGTGAGCAGTTCTTC
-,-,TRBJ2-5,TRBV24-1,CATSGGRVKETQYF,TGTGCCACCAGTGGTGGCAGGGTAAAAGAGACCCAGTACTTC
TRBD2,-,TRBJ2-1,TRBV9,CASSAPGGVLARAEQFF,TGTGCCAGCAGCGCCCCTGGGGGGGTTCTAGCTAGGGCTGAGCAGTTCTTC
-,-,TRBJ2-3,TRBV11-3,CASSLAGATDTQYF,TGTGCCAGCAGCTTAGCGGGAGCTACAGATACGCAGTATTTT
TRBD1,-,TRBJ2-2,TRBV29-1,CSAMGDRGNTGELFF,TGCAGCGCTATGGGAGACAGGGGGAACACCGGGGAGCTGTTTTTT
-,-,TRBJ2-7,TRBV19,CASSNLGVPPYAYEQYF,TGTGCCAGTAGTAACCTAGGAGTCCCCCCCTATGCCTACGAGCAGTACTTC
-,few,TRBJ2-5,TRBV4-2,CASSQFASSQETQYF,TGTGCCAGCAGCCAGTTTGCTAGCAGCCAAGAGACCCAGTACTTC
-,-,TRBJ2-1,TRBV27,CASSLGRYNEQFF,TGTGCCAGCAGTTTAGGCCGGTACAATGAGCAGTTCTTC
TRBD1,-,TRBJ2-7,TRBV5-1,CASSLKQGPGEQYF,TGCGCCAGCAGCTTAAAACAGGGGCCGGGCGAGCAGTACTTC
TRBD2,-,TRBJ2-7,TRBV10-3,CAISESGLAGGGYEQYF,TGTGCCATCAGTGAGTCCGGGCTAGCGGGAGGAGGGTACGAGCAGTACTTC
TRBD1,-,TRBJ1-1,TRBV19,CASRDRGLTEAFF,TGTGCCAGTAGGGACAGGGGGCTCACTGAAGCTTTCTTT
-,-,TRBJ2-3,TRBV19,CASSIGGDTQYF,TGTGCCAGTAGTATTGGGGGGGATACGCAGTATTTT
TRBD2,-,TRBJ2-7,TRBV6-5,CASSYSRGVGEQYF,TGTGCCAGCAGTTACTCGCGGGGGGTGGGCGAGCAGTACTTC
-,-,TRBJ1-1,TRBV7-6,CASSRTFGNTEAFF,TGTGCCAGCAGCCGGACATTTGGGAACACTGAAGCTTTCTTT
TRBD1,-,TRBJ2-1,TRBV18,CASSPRTGGNNEQFF,TGTGCCAGCTCACCACGCACAGGGGGCAACAATGAGCAGTTCTTC
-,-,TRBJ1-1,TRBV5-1,CASSTGLPTEAFF,TGCGCCAGCAGCACGGGACTTCCCACTGAAGCTTTCTTT
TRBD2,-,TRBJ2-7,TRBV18,CASSSGTSGTTYEQYF,TGTGCCAGCTCATCCGGCACTAGCGGGACGACCTACGAGCAGTACTTC
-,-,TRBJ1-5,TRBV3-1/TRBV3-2,CASSQGYEYQPQHF,TGTGCCAGCAGCCAAGGGTACGAGTATCAGCCCCAGCATTTT
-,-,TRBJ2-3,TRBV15,CATSSAVQGTQYF,TGTGCCACCAGCAGTGCCGTACAGGGTACGCAGTATTTT
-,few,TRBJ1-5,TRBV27,CASSPTRIQPQHF,TGTGCCAGCAGTCCGACAAGGATTCAGCCCCAGCATTTT
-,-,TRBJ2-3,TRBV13,CASSLADTQYF,TGTGCCAGCAGCTTAGCAGATACGCAGTATTTT
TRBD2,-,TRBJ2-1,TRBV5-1,CASSLVSGRAWNEQFF,TGCGCCAGCAGCTTGGTTAGCGGGAGGGCCTGGAATGAGCAGTTCTTC
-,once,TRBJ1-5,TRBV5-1,CASSLGENQPQHF,TGCGCCAGCAGTTTAGGGGAGAATCAGCCCCAGCATTTT